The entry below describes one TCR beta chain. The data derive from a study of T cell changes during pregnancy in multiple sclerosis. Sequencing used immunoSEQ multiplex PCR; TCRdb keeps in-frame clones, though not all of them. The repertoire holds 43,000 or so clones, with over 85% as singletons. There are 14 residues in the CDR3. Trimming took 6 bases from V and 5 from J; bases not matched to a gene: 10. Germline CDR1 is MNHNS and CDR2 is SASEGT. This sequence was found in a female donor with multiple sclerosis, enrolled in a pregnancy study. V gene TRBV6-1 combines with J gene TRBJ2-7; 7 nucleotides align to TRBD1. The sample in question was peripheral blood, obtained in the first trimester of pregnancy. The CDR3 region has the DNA TGTGCCAGCAGCACCTGGGACAGTCGACACGAGCAGTACTTC. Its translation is CASSTWDSRHEQYF.